A selection of T cell receptor beta chains follows, all from one sample in a study of T cells in Graves' hyperthyroidism and ophthalmopathy. MiXCR was run by TCRdb on the multiplex PCR reads, yielding one entry per CDR3 protein. The table lists around 760,000 distinct CDR3 sequences, around a third of them singletons. Input material: blood. The receptors shown here come from a woman between 40 and 50 years old with Graves' hyperthyroidism. The CDR3 runs from the conserved cysteine through the conserved F or W. A D gene is named only where the DNA matches it firmly. Size is omitted from some rows. Given values are once, few, many or a class for expanded clones.

few,.,TRBV14,TRBJ1-4,CASSRIGQFNEKLFF,TGTGCCAGCAGCCGAATCGGACAGTTTAATGAAAAACTGTTTTTT
.,.,TRBV4-3,TRBJ2-7,CASSQSYPSNEQYF,TGCGCCAGCAGCCAATCGTATCCCTCCAACGAGCAGTACTTC
few,TRBD1,TRBV4-3,TRBJ2-7,CASSQGRDRPYEQYF,TGCGCCAGCAGCCAAGGCCGGGACAGACCCTACGAGCAGTACTTC
many,.,TRBV10-1,TRBJ2-2,CASSANTGELFF,TGTGCCAGCAGTGCGAACACCGGGGAGCTGTTTTTT
few,TRBD1,TRBV7-9,TRBJ2-7,CASSRDRTGTGSYEQYF,TGCGCCAGCAGCCGGGACAGGACAGGGACTGGCTCCTACGAGCAGTACTTC
many,TRBD1,TRBV20-1,TRBJ1-3,CSASTGQAARNTIYF,TGCAGTGCTTCAACGGGACAGGCCGCGAGAAACACCATATATTTT
once,TRBD2,TRBV12-3/TRBV12-4,TRBJ2-5,CASSQSSGGQETQYF,TGTGCCAGCAGCCAGAGTAGCGGGGGGCAAGAGACCCAGTACTTC
few,TRBD1,TRBV29-1,TRBJ1-1,CSGPGQGAAEAFF,TGCAGCGGGCCGGGACAGGGGGCTGCTGAAGCTTTCTTT
.,TRBD2,TRBV6-1,TRBJ2-6,CASSQGSGRANVLTF,TGTGCCAGCAGTCAAGGCAGCGGGAGGGCCAACGTCCTGACTTTC
many,TRBD2,TRBV2,TRBJ2-6,CASTAGVSGANVLTF,TGTGCCAGCACGGCGGGGGTATCTGGGGCCAACGTCCTGACTTTC
many,TRBD2,TRBV29-1,TRBJ2-7,CSVEWTSASSYEQYF,TGCAGCGTTGAATGGACTAGCGCGAGCTCCTACGAGCAGTACTTC
.,.,TRBV4-3,TRBJ2-7,CASSQDPPTASENEQYF,TGCGCCAGCAGCCAAGATCCCCCGACAGCCTCGGAGAACGAGCAGTACTTC
few,.,TRBV5-1,TRBJ2-7,CASSLELNSYEQYF,TGCGCCAGCAGCTTGGAACTTAACTCCTACGAGCAGTACTTC
many,.,TRBV2,TRBJ2-7,CASSGDTEEQYF,TGTGCCAGCAGTGGGGACACCGAAGAGCAGTACTTC
many,.,TRBV12-3/TRBV12-4,TRBJ1-2,CASRSGVSYGYTF,TGTGCCAGCAGATCTGGAGTGTCCTATGGCTACACCTTC
.,TRBD1,TRBV10-3,TRBJ1-2,CASSGDRANTF,TGTGCCAGCAGTGGGGACAGGGCTAACACCTTC
.,.,TRBV7-2,TRBJ2-3,CASSQGKGIDTQYF,TGCGCCAGCAGCCAGGGGAAAGGGATAGATACGCAGTATTTT
.,TRBD1,TRBV7-2,TRBJ1-5,CASSRTGYSNQPQHF,TGTGCCAGCAGCCGGACAGGATATAGCAATCAGCCCCAGCATTTT
once,TRBD2,TRBV14,TRBJ2-1,CASSQRGTTYNEQFF,TGTGCCAGCAGCCAACGCGGGACTACCTACAATGAGCAGTTCTTC
few,.,TRBV11-2,TRBJ2-5,CASSSGPAPVPGQETQYF,TGTGCCAGCAGCTCTGGACCGGCCCCCGTGCCGGGACAAGAGACCCAGTACTTC
.,.,TRBV28,TRBJ2-7,CASKRGGAHYEQYF,TGTGCCAGCAAGAGGGGCGGGGCTCACTACGAGCAGTACTTC
many,.,TRBV15,TRBJ2-5,CATSRDRVSETQYF,TGTGCCACCAGCAGAGATCGGGTGAGCGAGACCCAGTACTTC
.,.,TRBV6-6,TRBJ2-6,CASSYSPHSGANVLTF,TGTGCCAGCAGTTACTCCCCCCATTCTGGGGCCAACGTCCTGACTTTC
few,.,TRBV6-5,TRBJ1-4,CASSLRGSSEKLFF,TGTGCCAGCAGTTTGCGGGGATCCTCAGAAAAACTGTTTTTT
few,.,TRBV25-1,TRBJ2-7,CASSGHIPSYEQYF,TGTGCCAGCAGTGGTCACATTCCCTCCTACGAGCAGTACTTC
.,TRBD1,TRBV24-1,TRBJ2-3,CATSRRQGDTDTQYF,TGTGCCACCAGTCGTCGGCAGGGGGACACAGATACGCAGTATTTT
few,TRBD2,TRBV10-2,TRBJ2-7,CASSQMGASGPYEQYF,TGCGCCAGCAGCCAAATGGGAGCTAGCGGTCCCTACGAGCAGTACTTC
.,.,TRBV28,TRBJ2-7,CAISGTPDYEQYF,TGTGCCATATCCGGGACACCGGACTACGAGCAGTACTTC
.,TRBD1,TRBV6-5,TRBJ1-1,CASSYRDRLFLNIEAFF,TGTGCCAGCAGTTACCGGGACAGGTTGTTCCTGAACATTGAAGCTTTCTTT
.,.,TRBV2,TRBJ2-6,CASKDTSGANVLTF,TGTGCCAGCAAGGATACCTCTGGGGCCAACGTCCTGACTTTC
few,TRBD2,TRBV20-1,TRBJ2-7,CSARRGSGSPEQYF,TGCAGTGCTAGGAGGGGTAGCGGGAGCCCCGAGCAGTACTTC
.,.,TRBV3-1,TRBJ2-7,CASSYLPVSSYEQYF,TGTGCCAGCAGCTACCTACCGGTGAGCTCCTACGAGCAGTACTTC
few,TRBD2,TRBV20-1,TRBJ2-2,CSARVSAGGTGELFF,TGCAGTGCTAGAGTGTCGGCGGGAGGCACCGGGGAGCTGTTTTTT
many,.,TRBV7-9,TRBJ2-5,CASSFRQDQETQYF,TGTGCCAGCAGCTTCCGACAGGATCAAGAGACCCAGTACTTC
.,TRBD2,TRBV10-3,TRBJ2-5,CAISERLSPGLAGKETQYF,TGTGCCATCAGTGAGAGACTAAGCCCGGGGCTAGCGGGGAAAGAGACCCAGTACTTC
once,.,TRBV12-3/TRBV12-4,TRBJ2-7,CVSSLGGPGPEQYF,TGTGTCAGCAGTTTAGGGGGACCGGGTCCCGAGCAGTACTTC
once,TRBD1,TRBV7-2,TRBJ1-2,CASSPIAGGGAVKGYTF,TGTGCCAGCAGTCCCATAGCGGGAGGGGGCGCGGTAAAGGGCTACACCTTC
.,TRBD1,TRBV6-1,TRBJ1-5,CASNSAGGVQPQHF,TGTGCCAGCAATTCGGCAGGGGGTGTACAGCCCCAGCATTTT
many,.,TRBV10-3,TRBJ2-7,CAITRGGQSYEQYF,TGTGCCATCACCCGGGGGGGACAGTCCTACGAGCAGTACTTC